A selection of T cell receptor beta chains follows, all from one sample in a study of T cell repertoires in cytomegalovirus infection. TCRdb ran MiXCR on the reads and lists one entry per CDR3 protein. The sample yields roughly 920,000 distinct CDR3 sequences, about a third seen once. These receptors have no identified antigens. The sequencing here drew on cultured CD8+ T cells from PBMCs, taken from culture after CMV antigen stimulation. Receptor source: a human donor in good health (CMV status not recorded). Some clones in this sample may be carry-over from other donors' samples. CDR3s include the opening cysteine and the closing phenylalanine or tryptophan. Each record gives: D gene, J gene, V gene, clone size, CDR3 DNA, CDR3 protein. A D gene is named only where the DNA matches it firmly. Clone size appears in some rows only: once, few, many, or a class for an expanded clone.

>.|TRBJ2-2|TRBV27|many
TGTGCCACCACCTTTGGGGGCCGATACACCGGGGAGCTGTTTTTT
CATTFGGRYTGELFF
>TRBD2|TRBJ2-1|TRBV13|.
TGTGCCAGCAGCTTAGGGCTAGCGGGGTCTGAGCAGTTCTTC
CASSLGLAGSEQFF
>.|TRBJ1-6|TRBV14|few
TGTGCCAGCAGCCAATATCGTAATTCACCCCTCCACTTT
CASSQYRNSPLHF
>.|TRBJ1-5|TRBV5-5|.
TGTGCCAGCAGCTTGGTAACGAGCAGAAGTCAGCCCCAGCATTTT
CASSLVTSRSQPQHF
>.|TRBJ2-7|TRBV6-1|few
TGTGCCAGCCATAATTGGGTCGAGCAGTACTTC
CASHNWVEQYF
>.|TRBJ2-7|TRBV6-6|.
TGTGCCAGCAGTTACATCTTGTCTCCTCGGAGCCCTGACGAGCAGTACTTC
CASSYILSPRSPDEQYF
>.|TRBJ1-1|TRBV10-3|few
TGTGCCATCAGTAGGGACACAACTGAAGCTTTCTTT
CAISRDTTEAFF
>TRBD1|TRBJ1-2|TRBV27|.
TGTGCCAGCAGTTTATCCAGGGGGCTTGGCTACACCTTC
CASSLSRGLGYTF
>.|TRBJ2-3|TRBV4-3|few
TGCGCCAGCAGCCAAAAGACGGGGCCGTCTAGCACAGATACGCAGTATTTT
CASSQKTGPSSTDTQYF
>.|TRBJ2-3|TRBV27|few
TGTGCCAGCAGGACAGGTTACAACACAGATACGCAGTATTTT
CASRTGYNTDTQYF
>.|TRBJ1-1|TRBV27|.
TGTGCCAGCAAACACAAGGGGCAGGGAGTACCGACCGGGAACACTGAAGCTTTCTTT
CASKHKGQGVPTGNTEAFF
>.|TRBJ1-5|TRBV24-1|few
TGTGCCACCACCCCCGGAGACAGGTATAGCAATCAGCCCCAGCATTTT
CATTPGDRYSNQPQHF
>TRBD2|TRBJ2-3|TRBV6-1|.
TGTGCCAGCAGCCTAACTAGCGGGGACACAGATACGCAGTATTTT
CASSLTSGDTDTQYF
>.|TRBJ2-4|TRBV20-1|.
TGCAGTGCTACCCCGGGAGTCAGGGCGGAACGAAACATTCAGTACTTC
CSATPGVRAERNIQYF
>TRBD1|TRBJ1-1|TRBV12-3/TRBV12-4|few
TGTGCCAGCAGAACCGGGACAGGGTATAGGAACACTGAAGCTTTCTTT
CASRTGTGYRNTEAFF
>.|TRBJ1-4|TRBV6-1|.
TGTGCCAGCACCCAAGGGCTACAGATTGCAACTAATGAAAAACTGTTTTTT
CASTQGLQIATNEKLFF
>TRBD1|TRBJ2-7|TRBV6-1|.
TGTGCCAGCAGTGGACCCGCGGGACAGGGGCCTCCGGGGGCCGCCGAGCAGTACTTC
CASSGPAGQGPPGAAEQYF
>.|TRBJ1-1|TRBV28|.
TGTGCCAGCAGTTCATCCCTACAGGTGAACACTGAAGCTTTCTTT
CASSSSLQVNTEAFF
>.|TRBJ2-7|TRBV27|few
TGTGCCAGCCTCGACGGTAGCTCCTACGAGCAGTACTTC
CASLDGSSYEQYF
>.|TRBJ2-2|TRBV4-1|.
TGCGCCAGCAGCCAAGAGGACTTCGGGAACACCGGGGAGCTGTTTTTT
CASSQEDFGNTGELFF
>.|TRBJ1-6|TRBV27|once
TGTGCCAGCAACTCTCGTAGGGAAAGGAATTCACCCCTCCACTTT
CASNSRRERNSPLHF
>.|TRBJ2-1|TRBV4-1|many
TGCGCCAGCAGCCACTTTCAGATGTTCTTC
CASSHFQMFF
>.|TRBJ1-1|TRBV4-1|.
TGCGCCAGCAGCCAAGGTGATAACATGAACACTGAAGCTTTCTTT
CASSQGDNMNTEAFF
>.|TRBJ2-6|TRBV4-3|.
TGCGCCAGCAGCCAAGCGGGAGAAGCCAACGTCCTGACTTTC
CASSQAGEANVLTF
>.|TRBJ1-2|TRBV6-1|.
TGTGCCAGCAGTTACCTGGTGGGGGGCAGCCATGGCTACACCTTC
CASSYLVGGSHGYTF
>TRBD1|TRBJ1-2|TRBV5-1|few
TGCGCCAGCAGCTTGGCGGAGGGGGCGTTGGATGGCTACACCTTC
CASSLAEGALDGYTF
>.|TRBJ2-2|TRBV7-9|.
TGTGCCAGCAGCGCCCCTCGGGCAGGCGCGAACACCGGGGAGCTGTTTTTT
CASSAPRAGANTGELFF
>TRBD2|TRBJ2-5|TRBV25-1|few
TGTGCCAGCGGGGGGGGGACCCAGTACTTC
CASGGGTQYF
>.|TRBJ2-2|TRBV7-8|many
TGTGCCAGCAGCTTCGGGGGGCCGAACACCGGGGAGCTGTTTTTT
CASSFGGPNTGELFF
>.|TRBJ2-7|TRBV11-2|many
TGTGCCAGCAGCTTAGTCGGGGAAGCCTACGAGCAGTACTTC
CASSLVGEAYEQYF
>.|TRBJ1-1|TRBV23-1|few
TGCGCCAGCAGTCAACTCGGACAGAAGAACACTGAAGCTTTCTTT
CASSQLGQKNTEAFF
>.|TRBJ2-3|TRBV7-2|many
TGTGCCAGCAGCTTAGATTATTTT
CASSLDYF
>TRBD1|TRBJ2-3|TRBV15|.
TGTGCCACCCGCAGAGATGGGACAGGCACAGATACGCAGTATTTT
CATRRDGTGTDTQYF
>.|TRBJ2-5|TRBV6-2/TRBV6-3|few
TGTGCCAGCAGTTATTATGGGAAGGGTCAGACCCAGTACTTC
CASSYYGKGQTQYF
>TRBD1|TRBJ2-7|TRBV19|.
TGTGCCAGTAGTGCTACAGGGGAACTACGAGTGGAGTACTTC
CASSATGELRVEYF
>.|TRBJ1-3|TRBV5-5|few
TGTGCCAGCAGTTGGGACACGTCGCGCTCTGGAAACACCATATATTTT
CASSWDTSRSGNTIYF
>.|TRBJ2-1|TRBV14|.
TGTGCCAGCAGCCCCAACTGGGAGGACAATGAGCAGTTCTTC
CASSPNWEDNEQFF
>.|TRBJ2-1|TRBV6-2/TRBV6-3|few
TGTGCCAGCACCTACCAAGCTAATGAGCAGTTCTTC
CASTYQANEQFF
>.|TRBJ2-3|TRBV6-1|few
TGTGCCAGCAGTGCCGCGGGGGCTCGCACAGATACGCAGTATTTT
CASSAAGARTDTQYF
>.|TRBJ1-4|TRBV7-9|few
TGTGCCAGCAGCTCTGAAATAGCCCACGTTACAACTAATGAAAAACTGTTTTTT
CASSSEIAHVTTNEKLFF
>.|TRBJ2-1|TRBV6-2/TRBV6-3|.
TGTGCCAGCAGCCCCGGTAGCATCTATGAGCGGTTCTTC
CASSPGSIYERFF
>.|TRBJ1-3|TRBV25-1|many
TGTGCCAGCAGTGAATTTCTTGGATCTGGAAACACCATATATTTT
CASSEFLGSGNTIYF
>TRBD1|TRBJ1-1|TRBV7-2|.
TGTGCCAGCAGCTTATACTCGGCCGGGACAGGGGCTTCCTCCTACACTGAAGCTTTCTTT
CASSLYSAGTGASSYTEAFF
>TRBD1|TRBJ1-2|TRBV7-7|.
TGTGCTAGCAGCTTAGAAGGCCACAGGGGCTGCTACACCTTC
CASSLEGHRGCYTF
>TRBD1|TRBJ2-5|TRBV12-3/TRBV12-4|.
TGTGCCAGCAGTTTCGACAGGGGAGAGACCCAGTACTTC
CASSFDRGETQYF
>.|TRBJ2-1|TRBV6-2/TRBV6-3|few
TGTGCCAGCAGTTATGGCAGCCTGGGCTCCTACAATGAGCAGTTCTTC
CASSYGSLGSYNEQFF
>.|TRBJ1-5|TRBV27|many
TGTGCCAGCAGTGAGTCCAATCAGCCCCAGCATTTT
CASSESNQPQHF
>TRBD1|TRBJ1-2|TRBV12-3/TRBV12-4|.
TGTGCCAGCACCTTAGACAGGGCTGGCTACACCTTC
CASTLDRAGYTF
>TRBD1|TRBJ2-7|TRBV29-1|.
TGCAGCGTCTCCGGACAGGAACGCTACGAGCAGTACTTC
CSVSGQERYEQYF
>.|TRBJ2-1|TRBV7-8|many
TGTGCCAGCAGCTTATTGTCAAATTACAATGAGCAGTTCTTC
CASSLLSNYNEQFF
>TRBD1|TRBJ2-3|TRBV29-1|.
TGCAGCGTTGACTTCTGGACAGGGGCTAGCACAGATACGCAGTATTTT
CSVDFWTGASTDTQYF
>.|TRBJ1-5|TRBV15|.
TGTGCCACCGATCTCAAGCGTAATCAGCCCCAGCATTTT
CATDLKRNQPQHF
>.|TRBJ1-6|TRBV7-3|few
TGTGCCAGCAGCTTAAACCCCGGGAATTCACCCCTCCACTTT
CASSLNPGNSPLHF
>TRBD2|TRBJ2-2|TRBV2|few
TGTGCCAGCAGTCTTACTAGCGGGGGGACGAACACCGGGGAGCTGTTTTTT
CASSLTSGGTNTGELFF